The 16 T cell receptor beta chains reported below all come from one sample, sequenced in a study of cytomegalovirus exposure and HLA in healthy donors (dated by TCRdb to about 2017). Library construction relied on the immunoSEQ multiplex PCR assay. A mixture of 60 forward primers for TCR Vbeta segments and 13 reverse primers for TCR Jbeta segments was used in the multiplex PCR. TCRdb provides this immuneACCESS table in a form limited to in-frame rearrangements. Some clones are lacking; in checked studies, under half of them reflect an unresolved V gene, and why the rest are absent is not known. The table held for this sample gives about 50,000 clones. The ten most abundant clones make up approximately 13% of the sample. Sequences were obtained from PBMCs. All receptors derive from a woman in her sixties in good health and CMV-seropositive.

The V call is TRBV16, the J call TRBJ1-5, with a possible D match to TRBD1 (6 bases). CDR1 and CDR2 from the germline V gene are KGHSY and FQNENV. The CDR3 runs 14 residues. Trimming took off 3 bases at V and 8 bases at J, with 14 bases between the two ends. CDR3: CASSQIRGGEPQHF. Written as DNA, the CDR3 is TGTGCCAGCAGCCAGATCCGAGGGGGAGAGCCCCAGCATTTT.

The V gene is TRBV9, the J gene TRBJ2-5; 9 positions agree with TRBD2. Trimming at V came to 6 bases and at J to 4 bases, leaving 4 bases not matched to a gene. The germline V gene encodes CDR1 SGDLS and CDR2 YYNGEE. This CDR3 is 13 amino acids long. The CDR3 loop reads CASKSSGAETQYF. CDR3 in DNA: TGTGCCAGCAAGTCTAGCGGGGCAGAGACCCAGTACTTC.

As to this clone: One end of the junction fails to match germline, which may point to a read error. The chain combines TRBV18 with TRBJ1-5, with D unresolved. CDR3 length: 16 amino acids. Germline CDR1 and CDR2: KGHSH and LQKENI. As DNA, the CDR3 is TGTGCCAGCGCACCACTCGCGACAAATAGCAATCAGCCCCAGCATTTT. Translated: CASAPLATNSNQPQHF.

The chain uses TRBV18 and TRBJ2-2, with D maybe TRBD1 (6 bases). The CDR3 length is 13 residues. Germline V gives CDR1 KGHSH, CDR2 LQKENI. Deletions cut 3 bases from V and 9 bases from J, with 11 bases between. CDR3 amino acids: CASSPDSGRELFF. As DNA, the CDR3 is TGTGCCAGCTCACCGGACAGTGGCCGGGAGCTGTTTTTT.

The chain is built from TRBV5-1 and TRBJ1-6; D is possibly TRBD1 (5 bases). Germline V gives CDR1 SGHRS, CDR2 YFSETQ. The CDR3 has 15 residues. The germline V and J ends were trimmed by 0 bases and 7 bases, with 11 bases remaining between them. This chain's CDR3 is CASSLDRGENSPLHF. As DNA, the CDR3 is TGCGCCAGCAGCTTGGATCGGGGGGAGAATTCACCCCTCCACTTT. The entire variable domain, with the rest obtained from reference TRBV5-1 and TRBJ1-6, is as follows: KAGVTQTPRYLIKTRGQQVTLSCSPISGHRSVSWYQQTPGQGLQFLFEYFSETQRNKGNFPGRFSGRQFSNSRSEMNVSTLELGDSALYLCASSLDRGENSPLHFGNGTRLTVT.

CDR3: CASSEQGANQPQHF. CDR3 nucleotide sequence: TGTGCCAGCAGTGAACAGGGCGCCAATCAGCCCCAGCATTTT. The genes are TRBV6-1 and TRBJ1-5, with TRBD1 as a possible D gene (5 bases). The CDR3 has 14 amino acids. Germline CDR1 is MNHNS and CDR2 is SASEGT. V was pared by 2 bases and J by 3 bases, with 8 bases between.

The chain couples TRBV9 to TRBJ2-7; no definite D call. Germline V gives CDR1 SGDLS, CDR2 YYNGEE. With 3 bases removed from V and 2 bases from J, the gap between germline ends came to 21 bases. The CDR3 is 17 residues long. As DNA, the CDR3 is TGTGCCAGCAGCGCTGAGGCCGCGTGGAGCGTGACCTACGAGCAGTACTTC. It yields the protein CASSAEAAWSVTYEQYF.

The chain uses TRBV9 and TRBJ1-1; 7 bases line up with TRBD1. The CDR3 totals 14 residues. CDR1 SGDLS and CDR2 YYNGEE come from the germline V gene. V lost 2 bases to trimming and J lost 3 bases; unmatched junction nucleotides: 4. DNA for the CDR3: TGTGCCAGCAGCGTGACAGGGTGGGACACTGAAGCTTTCTTT. This gives the protein CASSVTGWDTEAFF.

The rearrangement joins TRBV13 to TRBJ1-3, with D possibly matching TRBD1 (5 bases). The germline V gene has CDR1 PRHDT and CDR2 FYEKMQ (reference sequence). This CDR3 contains 18 residues. The ends were cut back, 4 bases at V and 0 bases at J, with 19 bases in the middle. In DNA form, the CDR3 reads TGTGCCAGCAGCTCCTTAGACTCGACAGTAAACTCTGGAAACACCATATATTTT. Protein product: CASSSLDSTVNSGNTIYF.

The V and J genes are TRBV7-2 and TRBJ1-1; D is unresolved. Looked up from germline, CDR1 is SGHTA and CDR2 is FQGNSA. CDR3 length: 13 residues. Trimming pared 5 bases from V and 6 bases from J, leaving 13 bases between. The CDR3 DNA is TGTGCCAGCAGCCTTATTCACACCGCTGAAGCTTTCTTT. Its translation: CASSLIHTAEAFF.

As regards this clone: At one end, the junction sequence differs from germline, possibly due to a read error. The J gene is TRBJ1-1, the V gene TRBV5-6; 8 bases fit TRBD1. Germline CDR1 SGHDT, CDR2 YYEEEE. CDR3 length: 14 residues. The DNA for the CDR3 is TGTGCCAGCAGTTTGGACACAGGGGGCACTGAAGCTTTCTTT. Its translation: CASSLDTGGTEAFF.

The J gene is TRBJ1-2, the V gene TRBV7-2, with 7 bases fitting TRBD1. CDR1 and CDR2 (germline): SGHTA, FQGNSA. Losses at the gene ends were 3 bases for V and 8 bases for J; bases not matched to a gene: 9. The CDR3 has 14 residues. The CDR3: CASSFTQGEWGYTF. CDR3 nucleotide sequence: TGTGCCAGCAGCTTCACTCAGGGGGAATGGGGCTACACCTTC.

The gene calls are TRBV4-1 and TRBJ1-3; 7 nucleotides line up with TRBD1. The germline gives CDR1 MGHRA, CDR2 YSYEKL. CDR3 length: 15 residues. V lost 4 bases to trimming and J lost 0 bases; unmatched junction nucleotides: 3. The CDR3 loop is CASSPGQLSGNTIYF. In nucleotides, the CDR3 is TGCGCCAGCAGCCCGGGACAGCTCTCTGGAAACACCATATATTTT.

V is TRBV18 and J is TRBJ2-7; TRBD1 matches at 9 bases. J was trimmed by 4 bases and V by 7 bases; bases with no gene match: 8. CDR1 KGHSH and CDR2 LQKENI come from the germline V gene. CDR3 length equals 14 residues. The CDR3 loop is CASLAGTGKYEQYF. In DNA form, the CDR3 reads TGTGCCAGCTTGGCCGGGACAGGGAAATACGAGCAGTACTTC.

V is TRBV4-2 and J is TRBJ2-4, with D possibly being TRBD2 (6 bases). CDR1 and CDR2 from the germline V gene are LGHNA and YNFKEQ. V gave up 8 bases and J gave up 0 bases, with 14 bases separating them. This CDR3 is built from 15 residues. For the CDR3, the DNA is TGTGCCAGCCGCCCCGGGGGTCTAGCCAAAAACATTCAGTACTTC. This encodes CASRPGGLAKNIQYF.

The chain has TRBV6-6 and TRBJ1-6; possible D gene TRBD1, 5 bases. Germline V gene sequence: CDR1 MNHNY, CDR2 SVGAGI (reference sequence). This CDR3 comprises 13 residues. Deletions cut 8 bases from V and 3 bases from J, with 8 bases between. CDR3 sequence reads: CASLDSYNSPLHF. In DNA form, the CDR3 reads TGTGCCAGCCTCGACAGCTATAATTCACCCCTCCACTTT.